Sequencing of this T cell receptor beta chain was carried out in a study of blood T cell repertoires in COVID-19. The wider study: Donors in the United States, Italy and Spain gave samples during acute or convalescent COVID-19.

Per the original methods: Amplified reference gene primers provided the basis for estimating nucleated cell counts. Sequencing was performed with immunoSEQ multiplex PCR; in TCRdb, only in-frame clones are kept and a portion is missing. V and J calls and clone size are given by that table; D and trimming were obtained from the DNA. The table has roughly 120,000 clones, roughly four fifths seen once; the top ten hold over 10%. The CDR3 consists of 14 residues. Germline loops: CDR1 MNHEY, CDR2 SMNVEV (reference sequence). V dropped 4 bases and J dropped 4 bases, with 11 bases sitting between them. In regard to this clone: The sample holds other DNA sequences that translate to the same CDR3.

The sequence derives from a human donor in a cohort sampled during active COVID-19. The genes are TRBV27 and TRBJ2-4; D is unclear. Input material: peripheral blood. The CDR3: CASSSPERKNIQYF. The CDR3 DNA is TGTGCCAGCAGTTCACCGGAGAGGAAAAACATTCAGTACTTC.